Below are 6 T cell receptor beta chains sequenced from a single sample in a study of tumor and adjacent non-tumor tissue in lung cancer. No cell sorting was done before RNA was extracted from the tissue. The normal lung tissue was taken more than 3 cm from the tumor edge. TCRbeta libraries were built with three rounds of nested PCR, modified from ARM-PCR. MiXCR was run by TCRdb on the multiplex PCR reads, yielding one entry per CDR3 protein. The sample lists 60,000 to 80,000 distinct CDR3 sequences, roughly 75% seen once, with 28% in the top ten. Sequencing was performed on distant non-tumor lung tissue. The origin of the receptors is a woman aged 45-65 years with non-small cell lung cancer.

CDR3 nucleotide sequence: TGTGCCAGCAGCCTACGAGCGGGTGTGGGAGATACGCAGTATTTT. Translated, it gives CASSLRAGVGDTQYF. The rearrangement joins TRBV6-6 to TRBJ2-3; possibly TRBD2 for D (6 bases). This CDR3 region has 15 residues. V was trimmed by 6 bases and J by 5 bases, leaving 18 bases between them. The germline gives CDR1 MNHNY, CDR2 SVGAGI (reference sequence).

As for this clonotype: Because it lacks the conserved phenylalanine or tryptophan at the end, this CDR3 is likely a read error. The chain couples TRBV4-2 to TRBJ1-6; a weak D match, TRBD1 (5 bases). The ends were cut back, 8 bases at V and 5 bases at J, with 19 bases in the middle. Germline CDR1 is LGHNA and CDR2 is YNFKEQ. The CDR3 extends over 16 amino acids. CDR3 nucleotides: TGTGCCAGCGGTCCAAGCTGGACACGCAATAATTCACCCCTCCACTTA. Protein sequence: CASGPSWTRNNSPLHL.

This clonotype was detected only once. Sequence at one end of the junction differs from germline and may be a read error. This chain joins TRBV29-1 and TRBJ2-2, with 8 nucleotides matching TRBD2. CDR1 and CDR2 (germline): SQVTM, ANQGSEA. The CDR3 is 17 amino acids. The CDR3 DNA is TGCAGCGTTGTTCAGGAGACTAGCGTAATCAACACCGGGGAGCTGTTCTTT. It yields the protein CSVVQETSVINTGELFF.

V usage is TRBV28 and J usage is TRBJ1-5; 8 bases map to TRBD1. Germline V gives CDR1 MDHEN, CDR2 SYDVKM. The trim removed 5 bases at V and 2 bases at J, leaving 5 bases unmatched. This CDR3 comprises 15 residues. The CDR3 loop is CASSRTGLGNQPQHF. The CDR3, as DNA: TGTGCCAGCAGTCGGACAGGGTTGGGCAATCAGCCCCAGCATTTT.

This clonotype has just one count. The CDR3 carries no conserved terminal phenylalanine or tryptophan, so it likely arises from a read error. The rearrangement uses TRBV4-1 and TRBJ1-5; 8 nucleotides align to TRBD1. CDR1 MGHRA and CDR2 YSYEKL come from the germline V gene. The CDR3 length is 17 residues. The CDR3: CASSQVGTGPGGQPQHL. CDR3 in DNA: TGCGCCAGTAGCCAGGTGGGGACAGGCCCCGGCGGTCAGCCCCAGCATCTT.

In this sample, this clonotype turned up many times. The chain links TRBV6-5 to TRBJ1-2, with D maybe TRBD1 (6 bases). The germline V gene encodes CDR1 MNHEY and CDR2 SVGAGI. This CDR3 has 13 amino acids. Trimming left V 7 bases short and J 8 bases short, with 17 bases between. CDR3 DNA: TGTGCCAGCACCCCGGGGGGGGCTGGCGGCTACACCTTC. Its protein is CASTPGGAGGYTF.